These 5 T cell receptor beta chains originate from one sample sequenced in a study of OX40 agonist ivuxolimab in advanced cancers. Some clones are missing from TCRdb's copy, which holds only in-frame ones; the method was immunoSEQ multiplex PCR. The sample carries tens of thousands of clones, roughly nine tenths recorded once. The source material was CD4+ or CD8+ T cells sorted from blood, sampled in a trial of the OX40 agonist ivuxolimab. Source of these receptors: an adult with an advanced solid tumor such as melanoma, head and neck, liver or kidney cancer.

The chain has TRBV21-1 and TRBJ1-5; the D call in the table, TRBD1, was not verified against the DNA. TRBV21-1 is labeled a pseudogene. This CDR3 has 14 amino acids. The DNA for the CDR3 is TGTGCCAGCCCTCCAGGGGTTAGCAATCAGCCCCAGCATTTT. Its protein product is CASPPGVSNQPQHF.

CDR3: CASSFGRGDYGYTF. CDR3 DNA: TGTGCCAGCAGCTTTGGCAGGGGGGACTATGGCTACACCTTC. The chain uses TRBV7-9 and TRBJ1-2; 7 bases are shared with TRBD1. Germline trimming cut 3 bases from V and 3 bases from J; bases unmatched to any gene: 4. CDR3 length: 14 residues. CDR1 and CDR2 from the germline V gene are SEHNR and FQNEAQ (reference sequence). Complete variable domain (other parts from reference TRBV7-9 and TRBJ1-2): DTGVSQNPRHKITKRGQNVTFRCDPISEHNRLYWYRQTLGQGPEFLTYFQNEAQLEKSRLLSDRFSAERPKGSFSTLEIQRTEQGDSAMYLCASSFGRGDYGYTFGSGTRLTVV.

On this clone itself: Germline is not matched at one junction end, which may reflect a read error. The chain is built from TRBV6-1 and TRBJ1-2; 8 bases are a match to TRBD1. The germline CDR1 and CDR2 sequences are MNHNS and SASEGT. The CDR3 spans 16 residues. In nucleotides, the CDR3 is TGTGCCAGCAGTGAAGGTGGGCAGGGGGCTAAATATGGCTACACCTTC. Amino acid sequence: CASSEGGQGAKYGYTF.

This clone was counted once. The chain has TRBV11-3 and TRBJ2-3; TRBD2 aligns across 9 bases. Trimming took 8 bases from V and 2 from J; bases not matched to a gene: 5. Germline V gene sequence: CDR1 SGHNT, CDR2 YENEEA. This CDR3 is 14 amino acids long. The CDR3 DNA reads TGTGCCAGCGGAGCGGGGGGCTACACAGATACGCAGTATTTT. This gives the protein CASGAGGYTDTQYF.

The chain joins TRBV27 to TRBJ1-1; a weak D match, TRBD1 (5 bases). V shed 2 bases and J shed 0 bases, with 16 bases lying between them. CDR3 length: 17 amino acids. From germline, CDR1 is MNHEY and CDR2 SMNVEV (reference sequence). The CDR3 reads CASSLGLLGGLNTEAFF. As DNA, the CDR3 is TGTGCCAGCAGTTTAGGGCTACTGGGGGGTTTGAACACTGAAGCTTTCTTT.